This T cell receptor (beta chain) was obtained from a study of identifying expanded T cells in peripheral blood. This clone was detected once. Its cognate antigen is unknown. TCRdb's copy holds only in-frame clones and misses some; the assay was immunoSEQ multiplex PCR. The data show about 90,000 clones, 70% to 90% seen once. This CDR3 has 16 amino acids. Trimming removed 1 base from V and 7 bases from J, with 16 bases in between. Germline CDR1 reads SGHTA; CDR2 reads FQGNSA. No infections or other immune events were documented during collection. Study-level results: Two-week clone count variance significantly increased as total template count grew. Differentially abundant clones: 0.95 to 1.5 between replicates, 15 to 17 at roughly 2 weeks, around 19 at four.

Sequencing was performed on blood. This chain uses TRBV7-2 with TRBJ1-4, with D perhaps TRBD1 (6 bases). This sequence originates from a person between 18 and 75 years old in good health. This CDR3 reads CASSLVALGAGEKLFF. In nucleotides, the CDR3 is TGTGCCAGCAGCTTAGTAGCTTTGGGGGCGGGTGAAAAACTGTTTTTT.